The entry below describes one TCR beta chain. As yet, its antigen is unknown. 60 Vbeta and 13 Jbeta primers were used in PCR. Produced via immunoSEQ multiplex PCR; TCRdb's table is partial and in-frame only. The sample lists about 160,000 clones; roughly 75% were seen once. This sample is drawn from a study of cytomegalovirus exposure and HLA in healthy donors. Study-level results: In a later analysis, TCR beta V- and J-gene trimming showed a link to a missense DCLRE1C variant.

Germline values: CDR1 MGHRA, CDR2 YSYEKL. This CDR3 contains 15 residues. Deletions cut 0 bases from V and 2 bases from J, with 8 bases between. The sequence came from a female donor in good health and CMV-seronegative. What was sequenced was PBMCs. The chain joins TRBV4-1 to TRBJ2-1, with unresolved D. CDR3 DNA: TGCGCCAGCAGCCAAGACAAACTGACCTACAATGAGCAGTTCTTC. This sequence encodes CASSQDKLTYNEQFF.